This TCR beta chain was profiled in a study of cytomegalovirus exposure and HLA in healthy donors. In its sample, this clone was seen once. What it recognizes is unknown. CDR1 and CDR2 (germline): MNHNS, SASEGT. The CDR3 has 14 amino acids. The trim removed 8 bases at V and 2 bases at J, leaving 6 bases unmatched. Findings and caveats of the study: One variant, a missense change in DCLRE1C, was linked in a later analysis to TCR beta V- and J-gene trimming.

Primers included in the PCR were 60 Vbeta and 13 Jbeta primers. Profiling relied on immunoSEQ multiplex PCR, and the TCRdb table lists in-frame clones only, not all of them. Here the sample spans 180,000 or so clones, around 80% being singletons. Donors likely had unrecorded immune exposures despite being nominally healthy when sampled. The sample taken for sequencing was PBMCs. V usage is TRBV6-1 and J usage is TRBJ2-7, with 10 bases fitting TRBD1. The clonotype comes from a girl aged 10-17 years in good health and CMV-seropositive. Here the CDR3 DNA reads TGTGCCAGCCGCCCGGGACAGGGGCCCTACGAGCAGTACTTC. This translates into CASRPGQGPYEQYF.